The 32 T cell receptor beta chains below were found in one sample sequenced in a study of T cells after somatic rescue of genetic block. TCRdb's table, derived via immunoSEQ multiplex PCR, lists solely in-frame clones and lacks some. Here the sample spans 88,000 or so clones, around 89% being singletons. Sequenced sample: peripheral blood mononuclear cells (PBMCs). The receptors derive from a woman aged 18-29 years.

The chain has TRBV10-3 and TRBJ1-2, with 9 bases that match TRBD1. Germline V lookup: CDR1 ENHRY, CDR2 SYGVKD. The length of the CDR3 is 16 residues. J was trimmed by 7 bases and V by 3 bases; bases with no gene match: 12. The CDR3 DNA reads TGTGCCATCAGTGAACTACGGGACAGGGAAATTCCTGGCTACACCTTC. Amino acid sequence: CAISELRDREIPGYTF.

This clone was detected many times. The chain links TRBV6-4 to TRBJ1-1; possibly TRBD1 for D (5 bases). Looked up from germline, CDR1 is MRHNA and CDR2 is SNTAGT. The V and J ends lost 2 bases and 2 bases respectively, with 6 bases between them. The CDR3 is made up of 13 amino acids. The CDR3 coding sequence is TGTGCCAGCAGTGACCGGGACAACACTGAAGCTTTCTTT. Amino acids: CASSDRDNTEAFF.

The chain has TRBV7-9 and TRBJ1-1, with D uncertain. V lost 0 bases and J 7 bases, leaving 15 bases between the germline ends. Per germline, CDR1 SEHNR and CDR2 FQNEAQ (reference sequence). This CDR3 spans 15 amino acids. Here the CDR3 reads CASSLAVSVLSEAFF. The CDR3 nucleotides are TGTGCCAGCAGCTTAGCGGTATCAGTTTTGAGTGAAGCTTTCTTT. Looking up the rest from reference TRBV7-9 and TRBJ1-1 gives the full variable domain: DTGVSQNPRHKITKRGQNVTFRCDPISEHNRLYWYRQTLGQGPEFLTYFQNEAQLEKSRLLSDRFSAERPKGSFSTLEIQRTEQGDSAMYLCASSLAVSVLSEAFFGQGTRLTVV.

The chain uses TRBV13 and TRBJ2-1; no clear D. Germline V CDR1 and CDR2: PRHDT, FYEKMQ (reference sequence). The V end was cut by 1 base, the J end by 1 base, with 8 bases between. The CDR3 is 15 residues long. CDR3 amino acids: CASSLVEESYNEQFF. The CDR3 DNA is TGTGCCAGCAGCTTAGTTGAAGAGTCCTACAATGAGCAGTTCTTC.

The gene calls are TRBV2 and TRBJ2-3; D is unresolved. V was cut by 6 bases and J by 6 bases, with 4 bases left in between. The CDR3 length is 10 residues. Per germline, CDR1 SNHLY and CDR2 FYNNEI. In DNA form, the CDR3 reads TGTGCCAGCAGAGGGGATACGCAGTATTTT. Translation: CASRGDTQYF.

The chain combines TRBV11-3 with TRBJ1-3, with 9 bases that match TRBD1. In germline, CDR1 is SGHNT, CDR2 YENEEA. The CDR3 spans 13 residues. V lost 8 bases to trimming and J lost 4 bases; unmatched junction nucleotides: 3. Written as DNA, the CDR3 is TGTGCCAGCGGACAGGGGCCAGGAAACACCATATATTTT. Its translation is CASGQGPGNTIYF.

The rearrangement uses TRBV5-1 and TRBJ2-3; 8 bases line up with TRBD1. The CDR3 loop spans 19 amino acids. V was pared by 4 bases and J by 0 bases, with 16 bases of the junction left unmatched. Germline CDR1 reads SGHRS; CDR2 reads YFSETQ. CDR3 sequence: CASSRAPTGTGTSTDTQYF. The CDR3 DNA reads as TGCGCCAGCAGCCGGGCCCCAACCGGGACAGGCACTAGCACAGATACGCAGTATTTT. Together with reference TRBV5-1 and TRBJ2-3, the CDR3 gives the full variable domain: KAGVTQTPRYLIKTRGQQVTLSCSPISGHRSVSWYQQTPGQGLQFLFEYFSETQRNKGNFPGRFSGRQFSNSRSEMNVSTLELGDSALYLCASSRAPTGTGTSTDTQYFGPGTRLTVL.

V and J are TRBV5-1 and TRBJ2-7; D possibly corresponds to TRBD2 (5 bases). V was cut by 3 bases and J by 7 bases, with 8 bases left in between. CDR3 length: 11 amino acids. Per the germline V gene, CDR1 is SGHRS and CDR2 is YFSETQ. The CDR3 loop reads CASSYGIEQYF. Written as DNA, the CDR3 is TGCGCCAGCAGCTACGGGATTGAGCAGTACTTC.

This chain connects TRBV30 to TRBJ2-7; possibly TRBD2 for D (7 bases). Trimming removed 0 bases from V and 4 bases from J, with 13 bases in between. The CDR3 length is 14 residues. CDR1 and CDR2 (germline): GTSNPN, SVGIG (reference sequence). The CDR3 bases are TGTGCCTGGAGTGTACGCGGGGGCGGGTACGAGCAGTACTTC. Translating gives CAWSVRGGGYEQYF.

This clone occurred a few times. The genes are TRBV19 and TRBJ1-2, with 7 nucleotides matching TRBD1. Germline CDR1 is LNHDA and CDR2 is SQIVND (reference sequence). The CDR3 consists of 15 residues. V lost 3 bases to trimming and J lost 0 bases; unmatched junction nucleotides: 4. The CDR3 coding sequence is TGTGCCAGTAGTATTAACAGGGGAGCTAACTATGGCTACACCTTC. This sequence encodes CASSINRGANYGYTF. Full variable domain (outside the CDR3, taken from reference TRBV19 and TRBJ1-2): DGGITQSPKYLFRKEGQNVTLSCEQNLNHDAMYWYRQDPGQGLRLIYYSQIVNDFQKGDIAEGYSVSREKKESFPLTVTSAQKNPTAFYLCASSINRGANYGYTFGSGTRLTVV.

The chain links TRBV11-3 to TRBJ1-1; 10 bases align to TRBD1. This CDR3 contains 14 residues. The ends lost 5 bases at V and 9 bases at J; junction bases unmatched: 9. CDR1 and CDR2 (germline): SGHNT, YENEEA. This CDR3 is CASSRGTGDSKAFF. DNA for the CDR3: TGTGCCAGCAGCCGAGGGACAGGGGATTCAAAAGCTTTCTTT.

The chain employs TRBV6-4 and TRBJ1-3; D remains unclear. This CDR3 comprises 18 residues. Trimming left V 3 bases short and J 2 bases short, with 20 bases between. The germline V gene has CDR1 MRHNA and CDR2 SNTAGT. The CDR3 DNA sequence: TGTGCCAGCAGTGAGAAAAAACCGGACCTTCGCCCTGGAAACACCATATATTTT. This encodes CASSEKKPDLRPGNTIYF.

The chain combines TRBV18 with TRBJ2-2; D unresolved. CDR1 and CDR2 from the germline V gene are KGHSH and LQKENI. This CDR3 has 13 residues. V gave up 3 bases and J gave up 2 bases, with 4 bases separating them. CDR3 bases: TGTGCCAGCTCACCGATTAACACCGGGGAGCTGTTTTTT. Protein: CASSPINTGELFF.

J is TRBJ2-1 and V is TRBV28; no reliable D call. The CDR3 consists of 15 residues. Germline loops: CDR1 MDHEN, CDR2 SYDVKM. Deletions cut 3 bases from V and 2 bases from J, with 11 bases between. This chain's CDR3 is CASSFWGRAYNEQFF. Written as DNA, the CDR3 is TGTGCCAGCAGTTTTTGGGGAAGAGCCTACAATGAGCAGTTCTTC.

V and J are TRBV5-1 and TRBJ2-7, with 9 bases that match TRBD1. Germline trimming cut 3 bases from V and 6 bases from J; bases unmatched to any gene: 13. Germline loops: CDR1 SGHRS, CDR2 YFSETQ. The CDR3 totals 16 residues. The CDR3 sequence: CASSYGDRERTGEQYF. For the CDR3, the DNA is TGCGCCAGCAGCTACGGGGACAGGGAACGGACGGGCGAGCAGTACTTC.

This rearrangement joins TRBV7-9 to TRBJ1-1; the match to TRBD1 covers 9 bases. CDR3 length: 12 amino acids. Unmatched junction bases numbered 5, after V lost 6 bases and J lost 9 bases. CDR1 is SEHNR and CDR2 is FQNEAQ in the germline V gene (reference sequence). CDR3 nucleotide sequence: TGTGCCAGCAGGCCCGGGACAGGGAAAGCTTTCTTT. It translates to CASRPGTGKAFF.

J is TRBJ2-1 and V is TRBV6-6; a possible D gene is TRBD2 (5 bases). Trimming left V 3 bases short and J 0 bases short, with 6 bases between. The CDR3 has 14 amino acids. The germline gives CDR1 MNHNY, CDR2 SVGAGI (reference sequence). CDR3 loop: CASSYSVSYNEQFF. For the CDR3, the DNA is TGTGCCAGCAGTTATAGCGTCTCCTACAATGAGCAGTTCTTC.

V gene TRBV5-8 combines with J gene TRBJ1-5, with D perhaps matching TRBD1 (6 bases). V dropped 0 bases and J dropped 6 bases, with 16 bases sitting between them. CDR1 and CDR2 from the germline V gene are SGHTS and YDEGEE. CDR3 length equals 16 residues. The CDR3 DNA reads TGTGCCAGCAGCTTGGTGGGTGGGGCAGGGGCTCAGCCCCAGCATTTT. Its protein product is CASSLVGGAGAQPQHF.

In this sample, this clone turned up once. CDR3 bases: TGCGCCAGCAGCTTGGGGACAGTCGCGGCTGGAAACACCATATATTTT. This encodes CASSLGTVAAGNTIYF. The gene calls are TRBV5-1 and TRBJ1-3, with a weak D call TRBD1 (6 bases). V lost 0 bases and J lost 2, with 12 bases in between. Germline V CDR1 and CDR2: SGHRS, YFSETQ. The CDR3 spans 16 residues.

The J gene is TRBJ2-1, the V gene TRBV6-6; 11 bases fit TRBD2. This CDR3 has 14 amino acids. With 2 bases clipped from V and 6 bases from J, the junction kept 0 bases outside the gene matches. Per germline, CDR1 MNHNY and CDR2 SVGAGI (reference sequence). Here the CDR3 DNA reads TGTGCCAGCAGTTACACTAGCGGGAGCAATGAGCAGTTCTTC. Encoded protein: CASSYTSGSNEQFF.

The V gene is TRBV7-9, the J gene TRBJ1-1; 8 bases match TRBD1. The V gene end was trimmed by 3 bases and the J gene end by 4 bases; junction bases not matched to a gene: 4. Germline loops: CDR1 SEHNR, CDR2 FQNEAQ (reference sequence). CDR3 size: 14 residues. The CDR3 loop reads CASSLGTGATEAFF. Here the CDR3 DNA reads TGTGCCAGCAGCTTGGGGACAGGAGCCACTGAAGCTTTCTTT.

CDR3 coding DNA: TGTGCCAGCAGTTACGAGGGTACGGGCTACGAGCAGTACTTC. Its protein product is CASSYEGTGYEQYF. The chain uses TRBV6-6 and TRBJ2-7, with a possible D match to TRBD2 (5 bases). This CDR3 contains 14 residues. The germline gives CDR1 MNHNY, CDR2 SVGAGI (reference sequence). V lost 2 bases and J lost 3, with 11 bases in between.

The genes are TRBV18 and TRBJ1-5, with D maybe TRBD1 (5 bases). Between the trimmed V and J ends, which lost 4 bases and 7 bases, there was a span of 17 bases. The CDR3 is 15 residues long. Per the germline V gene, CDR1 is KGHSH and CDR2 is LQKENI. For the CDR3, the DNA is TGTGCCAGCTCACTACTCGAGGGGCTCAGACAGCCCCAGCATTTT. Translation: CASSLLEGLRQPQHF.

The V gene is TRBV19, the J gene TRBJ1-2; no definite D call. Germline V gene data show CDR1 as LNHDA and CDR2 as SQIVND (reference sequence). V lost 6 bases and J 1 base, leaving 12 bases between the germline ends. The CDR3 loop spans 14 amino acids. CDR3 region: CASSVGRSNYGYTF. CDR3 nucleotides: TGTGCCAGTAGCGTAGGACGGAGTAACTATGGCTACACCTTC.

This clone came up a few times. The same CDR3 arises from other DNA sequences in this sample as well. The chain uses TRBV7-9 and TRBJ1-2; D remains ambiguous. The CDR3 runs 15 residues. The germline CDR1 and CDR2 sequences are SEHNR and FQNEAQ (reference sequence). Trimming removed 1 base at V and 2 bases at J, with 11 bases between. The CDR3: CASSLGGGENYGYTF. The CDR3 DNA is TGTGCCAGCAGCTTAGGAGGCGGGGAAAACTATGGCTACACCTTC. The full variable domain, rest sourced from reference TRBV7-9 and TRBJ1-2, is DTGVSQNPRHKITKRGQNVTFRCDPISEHNRLYWYRQTLGQGPEFLTYFQNEAQLEKSRLLSDRFSAERPKGSFSTLEIQRTEQGDSAMYLCASSLGGGENYGYTFGSGTRLTVV.

This clone was picked up one time. CDR3 sequence (DNA): TGTGCCATCACCCGACAGAATGAGCAGTTCTTC. Translation: CAITRQNEQFF. The J gene is TRBJ2-1, the V gene TRBV10-3, with a weak D call TRBD1 (5 bases). Germline V gene sequence: CDR1 ENHRY, CDR2 SYGVKD. V shed 7 bases and J shed 7 bases, with 8 bases lying between them. The CDR3 loop spans 11 amino acids.

The J gene is TRBJ2-1, the V gene TRBV6-6; TRBD2 matches 9 bases. The CDR3 length is 16 residues. Trimming at V came to 3 bases and at J to 5 bases, leaving 8 bases not matched to a gene. Germline V gene data show CDR1 as MNHNY and CDR2 as SVGAGI (reference sequence). In DNA, the CDR3 is TGTGCCAGCAGTTATCCGCGGGAGGGATCGAACAATGAGCAGTTCTTC. Translation: CASSYPREGSNNEQFF.

The V call is TRBV2, the J call TRBJ1-5, with D tentatively TRBD1 (5 bases). The length of the CDR3 is 15 residues. Germline-derived CDR1 and CDR2 are SNHLY and FYNNEI. V gave up 8 bases and J gave up 1 base, with 15 bases separating them. The CDR3 here is CASDMTDGSNQPQHF. In nucleotides, the CDR3 is TGTGCCAGCGACATGACAGATGGGAGCAATCAGCCCCAGCATTTT.

The chain employs TRBV30 and TRBJ1-3, with no clear D. The V gene lost 0 bases and the J gene lost 2 bases, with 11 bases spanning the gap. The CDR3 runs 15 residues. Germline CDR1 is GTSNPN and CDR2 is SVGIG (reference sequence). The CDR3: CAWSVSRRPGNTIYF. As DNA, the CDR3 is TGTGCCTGGAGTGTCTCCAGGCGACCTGGAAACACCATATATTTT.

The V and J genes are TRBV5-1 and TRBJ1-4, with no clear D. The CDR3 totals 14 residues. Trimming removed 1 base at V and 4 bases at J, with 8 bases between. Germline V CDR1 and CDR2: SGHRS, YFSETQ. The CDR3 nucleotides are TGCGCCAGCAGCTTGTTGGGGTATAATGAAAAACTGTTTTTT. Protein product: CASSLLGYNEKLFF. Drawing the rest from reference TRBV5-1 and TRBJ1-4, the complete variable domain is KAGVTQTPRYLIKTRGQQVTLSCSPISGHRSVSWYQQTPGQGLQFLFEYFSETQRNKGNFPGRFSGRQFSNSRSEMNVSTLELGDSALYLCASSLLGYNEKLFFGSGTQLSVL.

CDR3 in DNA: TGTGCCAGTAGTCTAAGGGACAAGGTCTATGGCTACACCTTC. This codes for CASSLRDKVYGYTF. The chain is built from TRBV19 and TRBJ1-2; perhaps TRBD1 as D (6 bases). With 5 bases removed from V and 4 bases from J, the gap between germline ends came to 14 bases. Germline CDR1 and CDR2: LNHDA and SQIVND (reference sequence). The CDR3 covers 14 residues.

This rearrangement joins TRBV4-3 to TRBJ1-1; possibly TRBD1 for D (5 bases). Germline V gives CDR1 LGHNA, CDR2 YSLEER. The CDR3 extends over 14 amino acids. Trimming cost V 4 bases and J 6 bases, with 15 bases left between them. The CDR3 DNA follows: TGCGCCAGCAGCCCCACATCGGGACGCGCTGAAGCTTTCTTT. Its protein product is CASSPTSGRAEAFF.